These 11 T cell receptor beta chains share one sample of origin, sequenced in a study of post-analysis software for immune sequencing data. Their antigen targets remain unknown. cDNA libraries for TCR beta contained unique molecular identifiers. TCRdb analysed the PCR reads with MiXCR anew, one entry per CDR3 protein. The profile shows roughly 650,000 distinct CDR3 sequences, roughly three fifths of them singletons. Findings and caveats of the study: Four or five TRBV segments, including TRBV5-6, TRBV5-1 and TRBV20-1, were more frequent in patients than controls.

Sequenced sample: blood. The receptors stem from a girl aged 2 to 9 with multiple sclerosis.

The V call is TRBV5-6, the J call TRBJ2-1, with 8 positions matching TRBD2. V lost 0 bases to trimming and J lost 6 bases; unmatched junction nucleotides: 14. Germline V gene data show CDR1 as SGHDT and CDR2 as YYEEEE. The CDR3 covers 18 residues. The CDR3 nucleotides read TGTGCCAGCAGCTTGGGGGAGCTACGTCGGGGGGGGGTCAATGAGCAGTTCTTC. Protein sequence: CASSLGELRRGGVNEQFF.

The chain carries TRBV4-1 and TRBJ2-7, with 11 bases fitting TRBD1. CDR3 length: 15 residues. The germline V gene has CDR1 MGHRA and CDR2 YSYEKL. After removal of 4 bases from V and 3 bases from J, the junction contained 5 bases not matched to a gene. The CDR3 reads CASSPGQGANYEQYF. CDR3 nucleotide sequence: TGCGCCAGCAGCCCCGGACAGGGGGCGAACTACGAGCAGTACTTC.

The CDR3 sequence: CSARGWERYVEQYF. CDR3 bases: TGCAGTGCTAGAGGATGGGAGCGTTATGTCGAGCAGTACTTC. The J gene is TRBJ2-7, the V gene TRBV20-1; a possible D gene is TRBD2 (5 bases). Per germline, CDR1 DFQATT and CDR2 SNEGSKA (reference sequence). This CDR3 is built from 14 residues. V was trimmed by 1 base and J by 6 bases, leaving 16 bases between them.

The genes are TRBV27 and TRBJ2-5; no reliable D call. The end of the DNA fits TRBJ2-7 better, so the J call may be wrong. The germline gives CDR1 MNHEY, CDR2 SMNVEV (reference sequence). The CDR3 runs to 15 residues. Here the CDR3 DNA reads TGTGCCAGCAGCCCAGAGGCACTACCGACCTACGAGCAGTACTTC. It yields the protein CASSPEALPTYEQYF.

A few counts support this clonotype. This rearrangement joins TRBV5-1 to TRBJ2-1, with D possibly being TRBD1 (5 bases). The CDR3 has 13 amino acids. Germline V gene data show CDR1 as SGHRS and CDR2 as YFSETQ. V dropped 4 bases and J dropped 5 bases, with 10 bases sitting between them. CDR3 sequence: CASSTTANNEQFF. CDR3 DNA sequence: TGCGCCAGCAGCACGACAGCCAACAATGAGCAGTTCTTC.

V usage is TRBV20-1 and J usage is TRBJ2-3; 8 positions agree with TRBD2. CDR3 length equals 15 residues. Germline assignment: CDR1 DFQATT and CDR2 SNEGSKA (reference sequence). V lost 0 bases, J lost 13 bases, and 15 bases stayed unmatched. The CDR3 bases are TGCAGTGCTAGAGATCACGAGCGGGGGTCTCGGATGGAGTATTTT. This gives the protein CSARDHERGSRMEYF.

J is TRBJ2-3 and V is TRBV5-1; the D call may be TRBD1 or TRBD2 (5 bases each). The V gene lost 1 base and the J gene lost 8 bases, with 14 bases spanning the gap. The CDR3 has 14 residues. CDR1 and CDR2 (germline): SGHRS, YFSETQ. The CDR3 sequence is CASSLKLGGGTQYF. CDR3 nucleotide sequence: TGCGCCAGCAGCTTGAAACTCGGTGGGGGTACGCAGTATTTT.

The chain links TRBV6-5 to TRBJ2-2; D not resolved. The CDR3 is 15 residues long. V lost 0 bases and J 4 bases, leaving 9 bases between the germline ends. Germline V gene data show CDR1 as MNHEY and CDR2 as SVGAGI. CDR3 loop: CASSYSLLATGELFF. CDR3 nucleotide sequence: TGTGCCAGCAGTTACTCGCTCTTAGCCACCGGGGAGCTGTTTTTT.

The V gene is TRBV14, the J gene TRBJ1-2; perhaps TRBD1 as D (6 bases). Trimming removed 4 bases from V and 4 bases from J, with 10 bases in between. The CDR3 has 13 amino acids. Germline V gene data show CDR1 as SGHDN and CDR2 as FVKESK. The CDR3 loop reads CASSRDTIYGYTF. The CDR3 coding sequence is TGTGCCAGCAGCCGGGACACTATCTATGGCTACACCTTC.

The chain uses TRBV10-3 and TRBJ1-4; tentatively, D is TRBD1 (5 bases). The CDR3 has 12 amino acids. Germline-derived CDR1 and CDR2 are ENHRY and SYGVKD. V was clipped by 2 bases and J by 8 bases, with 6 bases between them. The CDR3 DNA reads TGTGCCATCAGTGAGGGGGGGGAAAAACTGTTTTTT. Encoded protein: CAISEGGEKLFF.

This clonotype appeared a few times. The chain recombines TRBV12-3 or TRBV12-4 with TRBJ1-2; D uncertain. This CDR3 is 13 amino acids long. V lost 5 bases and J 5 bases, leaving 12 bases between the germline ends. DNA of the CDR3: TGTGCCAGCAGTCTGGACCTAGGGTATGGCTACACCTTC. This codes for CASSLDLGYGYTF.